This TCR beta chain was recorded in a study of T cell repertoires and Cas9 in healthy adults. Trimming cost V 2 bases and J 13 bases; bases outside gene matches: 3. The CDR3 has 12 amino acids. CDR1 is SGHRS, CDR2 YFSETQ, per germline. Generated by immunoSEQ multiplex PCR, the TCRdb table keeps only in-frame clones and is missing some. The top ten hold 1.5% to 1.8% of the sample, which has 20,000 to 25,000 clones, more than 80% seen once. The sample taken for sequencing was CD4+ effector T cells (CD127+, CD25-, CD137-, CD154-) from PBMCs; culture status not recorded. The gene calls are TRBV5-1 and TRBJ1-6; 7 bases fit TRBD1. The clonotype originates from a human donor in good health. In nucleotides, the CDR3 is TGCGCCAGCAGCTTTGAACAGGGGCCCCTCCACTTT. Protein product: CASSFEQGPLHF.